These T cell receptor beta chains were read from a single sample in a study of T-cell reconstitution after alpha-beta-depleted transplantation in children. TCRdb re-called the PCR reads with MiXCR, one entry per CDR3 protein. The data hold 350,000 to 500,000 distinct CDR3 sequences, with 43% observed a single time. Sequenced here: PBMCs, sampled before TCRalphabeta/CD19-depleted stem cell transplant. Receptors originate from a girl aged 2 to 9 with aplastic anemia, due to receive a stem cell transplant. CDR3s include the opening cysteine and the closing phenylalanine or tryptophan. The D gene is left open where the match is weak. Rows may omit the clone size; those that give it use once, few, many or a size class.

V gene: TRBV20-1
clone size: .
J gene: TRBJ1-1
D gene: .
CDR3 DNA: TGCAGTGTGAGGGTAGCGCGGAACACTGAAGCTTTCTTT
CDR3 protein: CSVRVARNTEAFF

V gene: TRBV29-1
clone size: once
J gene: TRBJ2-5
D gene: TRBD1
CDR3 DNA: TGCAGCGTTACCAGGGGGAAGGAGACCCAGTACTTC
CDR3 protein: CSVTRGKETQYF

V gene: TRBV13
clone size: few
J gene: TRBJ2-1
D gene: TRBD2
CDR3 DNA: TGTGCCAGCAGCTATCTAGCGGGAGAAGCGGGGAATGAGCAGTTCTTC
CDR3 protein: CASSYLAGEAGNEQFF

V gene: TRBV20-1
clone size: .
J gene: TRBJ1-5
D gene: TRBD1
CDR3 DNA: TGCAGTGCAACCCAGGGGGCCTATCAGCCCCAGCATTTT
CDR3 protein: CSATQGAYQPQHF

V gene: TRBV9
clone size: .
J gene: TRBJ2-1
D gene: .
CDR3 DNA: TGTGCCAGCAGCGTAGGGACACCCTCGGGCAATAAGCAGTTCTTC
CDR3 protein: CASSVGTPSGNKQFF

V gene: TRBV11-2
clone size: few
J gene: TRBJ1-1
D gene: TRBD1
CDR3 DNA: TGTGCCAGCAGCCTAGGACAGGGGGCGCGAAGCACTGAAGCTTTCTTT
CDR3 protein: CASSLGQGARSTEAFF

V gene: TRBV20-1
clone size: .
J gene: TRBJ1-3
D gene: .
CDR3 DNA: TGCAGTGCTAGGCCAGACAGTCCGAGCTCTGGAAACACCATATATTTT
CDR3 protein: CSARPDSPSSGNTIYF

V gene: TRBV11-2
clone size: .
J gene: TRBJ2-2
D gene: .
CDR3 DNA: TGTGCCAGCAGCTTAGCAGGGCGCGGGAACACCGGGGAGCTGTTTTTT
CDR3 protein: CASSLAGRGNTGELFF

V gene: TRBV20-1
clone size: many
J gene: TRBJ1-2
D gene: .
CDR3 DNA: TGCAGTGCTAGAGAGGGGGAGCCCATCTATGGCTACACCTTC
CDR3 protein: CSAREGEPIYGYTF

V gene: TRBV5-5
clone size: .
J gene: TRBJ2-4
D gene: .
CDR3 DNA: .
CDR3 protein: CASSFGSGIAKNIQYF

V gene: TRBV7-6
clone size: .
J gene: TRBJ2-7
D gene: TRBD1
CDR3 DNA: TGTGCCAGCAGCTTAGTTCCGAGGACAGGGAACTACGAGCAGTACTTC
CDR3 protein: CASSLVPRTGNYEQYF

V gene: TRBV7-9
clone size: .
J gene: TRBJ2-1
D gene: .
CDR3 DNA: TGTGCCAGCAGCTTAGAGACTAACACCTACAATGAGCAGTTCTTC
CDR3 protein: CASSLETNTYNEQFF

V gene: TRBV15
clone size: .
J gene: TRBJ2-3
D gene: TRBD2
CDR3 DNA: TGTGCCACCAGCAGACCCCGGACTAGCGGGGGCACGGATACGCAGTATTTT
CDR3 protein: CATSRPRTSGGTDTQYF

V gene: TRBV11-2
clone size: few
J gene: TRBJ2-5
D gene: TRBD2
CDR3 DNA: TGTGCCAGCAGCTCGGGACTAGCGGGAGAAGAGACCCAGTACTTC
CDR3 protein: CASSSGLAGEETQYF

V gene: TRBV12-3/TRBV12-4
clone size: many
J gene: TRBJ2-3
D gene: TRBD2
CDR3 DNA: TGTGCCAGCAGTCCTGGGCGGGGGGCCACAGATACGCAGTATTTT
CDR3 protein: CASSPGRGATDTQYF

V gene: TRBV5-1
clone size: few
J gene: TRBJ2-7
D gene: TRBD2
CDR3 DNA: TGCGCCAGCAGCTCGGGGGGACTCCCCCTCTACGAGCAGTACTTC
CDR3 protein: CASSSGGLPLYEQYF

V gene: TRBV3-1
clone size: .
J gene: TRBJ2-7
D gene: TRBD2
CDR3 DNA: TGTGCCAGCAGCCAACCTCAGCGGGGAACTTACGAGCAGTACTTC
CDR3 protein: CASSQPQRGTYEQYF

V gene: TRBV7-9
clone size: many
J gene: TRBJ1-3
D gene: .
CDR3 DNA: TGTGCCAGCAGCGACGGGGGGAACACCATATATTTT
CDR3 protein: CASSDGGNTIYF

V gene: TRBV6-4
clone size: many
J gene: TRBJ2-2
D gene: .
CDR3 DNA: TGTGCCAGCAGACTTGACTCGAGCACCGGGGAGCTGTTTTTT
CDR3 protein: CASRLDSSTGELFF

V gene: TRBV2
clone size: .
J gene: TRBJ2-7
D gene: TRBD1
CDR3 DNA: TGTGCCAGCACCCGGGACAGGGGTGCCGAGCAGTACTTC
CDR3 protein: CASTRDRGAEQYF

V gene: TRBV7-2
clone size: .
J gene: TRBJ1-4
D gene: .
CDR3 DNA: TGTGCCAGCAGCTTAAGGGAGGGGCCCTATGAAAAACTGTTTTTT
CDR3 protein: CASSLREGPYEKLFF

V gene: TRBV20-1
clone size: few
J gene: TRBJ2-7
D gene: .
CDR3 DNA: TGCAGTGCGCGAACGGGAGTAGGGTACGAGCAGTACTTC
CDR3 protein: CSARTGVGYEQYF

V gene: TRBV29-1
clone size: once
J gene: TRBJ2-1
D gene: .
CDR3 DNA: TGCAGCGTTGGGACGTTCTCCTACAATGAGCAGTTCTTC
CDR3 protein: CSVGTFSYNEQFF

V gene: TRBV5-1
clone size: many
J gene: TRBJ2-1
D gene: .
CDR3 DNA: TGCGCCAGCAGCTTGGCGTGGGGTCGGACCTACAATGAGCAGTTCTTC
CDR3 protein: CASSLAWGRTYNEQFF

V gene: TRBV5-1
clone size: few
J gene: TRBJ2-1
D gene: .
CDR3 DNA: TGCGCCAGCGTACCCAACCAGGGGAGTGAGCAGTTCTTC
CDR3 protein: CASVPNQGSEQFF

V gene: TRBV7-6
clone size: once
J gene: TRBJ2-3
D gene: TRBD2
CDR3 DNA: TGTGCCAGCAGCCTAGTGGCGGGGGGGCCGAGGGATACGCAGTATTTT
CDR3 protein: CASSLVAGGPRDTQYF

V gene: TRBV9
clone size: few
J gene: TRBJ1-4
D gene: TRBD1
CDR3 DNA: TGTGCCAGCAGCGCCAAACCGGGACAGGGTTATGAAAAACTGTTTTTT
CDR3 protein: CASSAKPGQGYEKLFF

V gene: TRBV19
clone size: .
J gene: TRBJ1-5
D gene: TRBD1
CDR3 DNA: TGTGCCAGTAGTATTGCTAGGACAGGGGGTTTAAATCAGCCCCAGCATTTT
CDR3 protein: CASSIARTGGLNQPQHF

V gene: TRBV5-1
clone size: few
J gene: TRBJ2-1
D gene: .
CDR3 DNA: TGCGCCAGCGGAAGGACGGCTTACAATGAGCAGTTCTTC
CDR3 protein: CASGRTAYNEQFF